The 14 T cell receptor beta chains reported below all come from one sample, sequenced in a study of control samples from healthy donors and cancer patients. Measured with immunoSEQ multiplex PCR; TCRdb has only the in-frame clones, and not every one. Of 120,000 to 150,000 clones in the sample, about 90% were seen once. Specimen: blood. Receptors originate from a man aged 18-30 years in good health.

This clone has a single count. The V call is TRBV19, the J call TRBJ2-2; tentatively, D is TRBD1 (5 bases). Between the trimmed V and J ends, which lost 10 bases and 0 bases, there was a span of 9 bases. Germline CDR1 and CDR2: LNHDA and SQIVND (reference sequence). There are 13 residues in the CDR3. DNA of the CDR3: TGTGCCACATGGGGCACGAACACCGGGGAGCTGTTTTTT. Translation: CATWGTNTGELFF.

V gene TRBV19 combines with J gene TRBJ2-5, with D possibly TRBD2 on 7 matching bases. This CDR3 spans 15 amino acids. The germline V and J ends were trimmed by 1 base and 0 bases, with 9 bases remaining between them. Germline CDR1 and CDR2: LNHDA and SQIVND (reference sequence). For the CDR3, the DNA is TGTGCCAGTAGTATAGCGGGGGGCAACCAAGAGACCCAGTACTTC. Translating it yields CASSIAGGNQETQYF. The whole variable domain, remainder taken from reference TRBV19 and TRBJ2-5, is DGGITQSPKYLFRKEGQNVTLSCEQNLNHDAMYWYRQDPGQGLRLIYYSQIVNDFQKGDIAEGYSVSREKKESFPLTVTSAQKNPTAFYLCASSIAGGNQETQYFGPGTRLLVL.

The table lists this clone with a count of one. The chain carries TRBV9 and TRBJ1-6, with D possibly being TRBD1 (6 bases). With 0 bases removed from V and 8 bases from J, the gap between germline ends came to 9 bases. This CDR3 region has 14 residues. Germline CDR1 is SGDLS and CDR2 is YYNGEE. The CDR3 reads CASSVEGEDSPLHF. CDR3 DNA sequence: TGTGCCAGCAGCGTAGAGGGGGAGGATTCACCCCTCCACTTT.

The V and J genes are TRBV3-1 (or the pseudogene TRBV3-2) and TRBJ1-6; 10 bases are a match to TRBD1. Trimming removed 5 bases from V and 11 bases from J; junction bases left unmatched: 9. CDR1 and CDR2 (germline): LGHDT, YNNKEL (reference sequence). The CDR3 consists of 15 residues. The CDR3 DNA follows: TGTGCCAGCAGCTCGACCGGGACAGGGGTGACACCCCTCCACTTT. Translation gives CASSSTGTGVTPLHF.

This chain connects TRBV4-3 to TRBJ1-6; D is possibly TRBD1 (6 bases). The CDR3 runs 16 residues. Germline lookup yields CDR1 LGHNA and CDR2 YSLEER. Trimming removed 0 bases from V and 7 bases from J, with 13 bases in between. CDR3 loop: CASSQDLTGPNSPLHF. The CDR3 bases are TGCGCCAGCAGCCAAGATCTAACAGGGCCGAATTCACCCCTCCACTTT.

This clone was seen only once. V and J are TRBV6-1 and TRBJ1-2, with 7 bases aligning to TRBD1. Germline trimming cut 2 bases from V and 3 bases from J; bases unmatched to any gene: 3. The CDR3 consists of 14 residues. Per germline, CDR1 MNHNS and CDR2 SASEGT. In DNA, the CDR3 is TGTGCCAGCAGTGAATTAGGGGGCCACTATGGCTACACCTTC. It encodes CASSELGGHYGYTF.

V and J are TRBV19 and TRBJ1-3; D may be TRBD1 (5 bases). V was pared by 3 bases and J by 2 bases, with 14 bases between. Germline loops: CDR1 LNHDA, CDR2 SQIVND (reference sequence). This CDR3 is 16 amino acids long. CDR3 nucleotides: TGTGCCAGTAGTATCCGCTGGGGGGAAACTGGAAACACCATATATTTT. Its translation: CASSIRWGETGNTIYF.

The gene calls are TRBV30 and TRBJ2-2; 8 bases agree with TRBD2. Germline trimming cut 2 bases from V and 6 bases from J; bases unmatched to any gene: 8. This CDR3 has 15 amino acids. From germline, CDR1 is GTSNPN and CDR2 SVGIG (reference sequence). The DNA for the CDR3 is TGTGCCTGGAGTTCGCCCGCGGGGGGTCCCGGGGAGCTGTTTTTT. This encodes CAWSSPAGGPGELFF. Based on the CDR3 plus reference TRBV30 and TRBJ2-2, the full variable domain is SQTIHQWPATLVQPVGSPLSLECTVEGTSNPNLYWYRQAAGRGLQLLFYSVGIGQISSEVPQNLSASRPQDRQFILSSKKLLLSDSGFYLCAWSSPAGGPGELFFGEGSRLTVL.

This rearrangement joins TRBV19 to TRBJ2-2; TRBD1 might be the D (6 bases). Germline assignment: CDR1 LNHDA and CDR2 SQIVND (reference sequence). The CDR3 totals 15 residues. Trimming pared 3 bases from V and 4 bases from J, leaving 12 bases between. In DNA form, the CDR3 reads TGTGCCAGTAGTATCCTGGACAGACCCACCGGGGAGCTGTTTTTT. As protein: CASSILDRPTGELFF.

The count of this clone is one. The genes are TRBV2 and TRBJ1-2; the D gene is possibly TRBD1 (5 bases). The CDR3 sequence is 11 residues long. The germline V and J ends were trimmed by 6 bases and 6 bases, with 8 bases remaining between them. Germline loops: CDR1 SNHLY, CDR2 FYNNEI. The CDR3 protein is CASRRGDGYTF. The CDR3 coding sequence is TGTGCCAGCAGAAGGGGAGATGGCTACACCTTC.

The chain carries TRBV19 and TRBJ1-5, with TRBD1 matching 9 bases. After removal of 5 bases from V and 7 bases from J, the junction contained 9 bases not matched to a gene. Germline V lookup: CDR1 LNHDA, CDR2 SQIVND (reference sequence). The CDR3 covers 15 residues. Here the CDR3 reads CASSSRTGAEQPQHF. The CDR3 bases are TGTGCCAGTAGTTCCCGGACAGGGGCGGAACAGCCCCAGCATTTT.

V usage is TRBV28 and J usage is TRBJ1-4; D possibly corresponds to TRBD1 (5 bases). Trimming cost V 4 bases and J 7 bases, with 10 bases left between them. The length of the CDR3 is 13 residues. Germline CDR1 MDHEN, CDR2 SYDVKM. The CDR3 sequence is CASSSRDREKLFF. CDR3 coding DNA: TGTGCCAGCAGTTCCAGGGACCGTGAAAAACTGTTTTTT.

This clone has more than one count but fewer than ten. V usage is TRBV10-3 and J usage is TRBJ2-3; D may be TRBD1 or TRBD2 (5 bases each). Germline CDR1 ENHRY, CDR2 SYGVKD. This CDR3 region has 14 residues. The ends were cut back, 0 bases at V and 6 bases at J, with 10 bases in the middle. In nucleotides, the CDR3 is TGTGCCATCAGTGAGTCGGGACCCTGGGATACGCAGTATTTT. It translates to CAISESGPWDTQYF.

The genes are TRBV13 and TRBJ1-6; D gene uncertain. This CDR3 has 16 residues. Looked up from germline, CDR1 is PRHDT and CDR2 is FYEKMQ (reference sequence). V gave up 0 bases and J gave up 0 bases, with 6 bases separating them. CDR3 sequence reads: CASSLGGSSYNSPLHF. CDR3 DNA: TGTGCCAGCAGCTTAGGTGGGAGCTCCTATAATTCACCCCTCCACTTT. Drawing the rest from reference TRBV13 and TRBJ1-6, the complete variable domain is AAGVIQSPRHLIKEKRETATLKCYPIPRHDTVYWYQQGPGQDPQFLISFYEKMQSDKGSIPDRFSAQQFSDYHSELNMSSLELGDSALYFCASSLGGSSYNSPLHFGNGTRLTVT.